Below are 14 T cell receptor beta chains sequenced from a single sample in a study of blood T cell repertoires in COVID-19. Using immunoSEQ multiplex PCR, the repertoire was profiled, and TCRdb retains in-frame clones only, with some absent. The table has over 200,000 clones, roughly nine tenths seen once. Material for sequencing was PBMCs or T cells enriched from blood (not recorded which). These receptors were obtained from a man aged 25-45 years who had recovered from COVID-19.

The chain links TRBV28 to TRBJ1-5, with 10 bases that match TRBD1. The CDR3 contains 16 residues. V was pared by 4 bases and J by 5 bases, with 8 bases of the junction left unmatched. Germline V gene sequence: CDR1 MDHEN, CDR2 SYDVKM. CDR3: CASSSPGQGTYQPQHF. Here the CDR3 DNA reads TGTGCCAGCAGTTCTCCGGGACAGGGGACATATCAGCCCCAGCATTTT.

V gene TRBV6-5 combines with J gene TRBJ1-2; 12 bases fit TRBD1. Germline loops: CDR1 MNHEY, CDR2 SVGAGI. J lost 9 bases, V lost 2 bases, and 10 bases had no gene match. CDR3 length: 16 residues. The CDR3: CASSYTTGTGGNRYTF. The CDR3 DNA reads as TGTGCCAGCAGTTACACTACCGGGACAGGGGGCAATCGCTACACCTTC.

V and J are TRBV7-2 and TRBJ2-1, with D unclear. The CDR3 has 15 amino acids. Germline assignment: CDR1 SGHTA and CDR2 FQGNSA. The ends were cut back, 3 bases at V and 1 base at J, with 10 bases in the middle. CDR3 region: CASSFSLLSYNEQFF. The CDR3 DNA reads as TGTGCCAGCAGCTTTTCCCTATTATCCTACAATGAGCAGTTCTTC.

The chain has TRBV7-9 and TRBJ1-2; tentative D call: TRBD1 (5 bases). Germline lookup yields CDR1 SEHNR and CDR2 FQNEAQ (reference sequence). This CDR3 is built from 17 residues. Trimming cost V 3 bases and J 0 bases, with 17 bases left between them. The CDR3 spells CASSFPVGHPTNYGYTF. The CDR3 DNA reads TGTGCCAGCAGCTTTCCGGTGGGGCACCCAACTAACTATGGCTACACCTTC. Full variable domain (outside the CDR3, taken from reference TRBV7-9 and TRBJ1-2): DTGVSQNPRHKITKRGQNVTFRCDPISEHNRLYWYRQTLGQGPEFLTYFQNEAQLEKSRLLSDRFSAERPKGSFSTLEIQRTEQGDSAMYLCASSFPVGHPTNYGYTFGSGTRLTVV.

This clone was picked up a small number of times. Additional DNA sequences in this sample encode the identical CDR3. The V and J genes are TRBV7-9 and TRBJ1-5, with TRBD1 identical over 7 bases. With 5 bases clipped from V and 7 bases from J, the junction kept 8 bases outside the gene matches. Germline-derived CDR1 and CDR2 are SEHNR and FQNEAQ (reference sequence). This CDR3 is 14 amino acids long. As DNA, the CDR3 is TGTGCCAGCAGCCTGGGGCAGGGGGGCCAGCCCCAGCATTTT. It yields the protein CASSLGQGGQPQHF. Using reference TRBV7-9 and TRBJ1-5 for the parts outside the CDR3, the full variable domain is DTGVSQNPRHKITKRGQNVTFRCDPISEHNRLYWYRQTLGQGPEFLTYFQNEAQLEKSRLLSDRFSAERPKGSFSTLEIQRTEQGDSAMYLCASSLGQGGQPQHFGDGTRLSIL.

V gene TRBV18 combines with J gene TRBJ2-1, with 10 positions matching TRBD2. Germline V gene data show CDR1 as KGHSH and CDR2 as LQKENI. CDR3 length: 15 residues. After removal of 1 base from V and 5 bases from J, the junction contained 2 bases not matched to a gene. Here the CDR3 DNA reads TGTGCCAGCTCACCACTTGGGACTAGCGACAATGAGCAGTTCTTC. Its translation is CASSPLGTSDNEQFF.

The V gene is TRBV27, the J gene TRBJ1-1; weak D call: TRBD1 (6 bases). The CDR3 has 15 amino acids. Germline CDR1 MNHEY, CDR2 SMNVEV (reference sequence). Trimming took off 2 bases at V and 6 bases at J, with 16 bases between the two ends. CDR3 DNA: TGTGCCAGCAGTTTACTCCCGGCAGGGGCCCCTGAAGCTTTCTTT. Its protein product is CASSLLPAGAPEAFF.

The V gene is TRBV30, the J gene TRBJ1-5, with TRBD1 matching 10 bases. The CDR3 sequence is 14 residues long. Germline values: CDR1 GTSNPN, CDR2 SVGIG (reference sequence). V lost 3 bases to trimming and J lost 4 bases; unmatched junction nucleotides: 3. DNA of the CDR3: TGTGCCTGGAGCCGGGACAGGGGAAATCAGCCCCAGCATTTT. Encoded protein: CAWSRDRGNQPQHF.

The J gene is TRBJ1-5, the V gene TRBV5-1; D call uncertain. Deletions cut 0 bases from V and 4 bases from J, with 11 bases between. The CDR3 runs 15 residues. The germline V gene has CDR1 SGHRS and CDR2 YFSETQ. The CDR3 protein is CASSLGRNGNQPQHF. In nucleotides, the CDR3 is TGCGCCAGCAGCTTGGGTCGAAACGGGAATCAGCCCCAGCATTTT.

The chain recombines TRBV30 with TRBJ2-3, with 7 bases fitting TRBD1. The germline V gene has CDR1 GTSNPN and CDR2 SVGIG (reference sequence). The CDR3 contains 16 residues. The trim removed 5 bases at V and 2 bases at J, leaving 13 bases unmatched. Written as DNA, the CDR3 is TGTGCCTGGGGGGTGGGGACAGTCTTTACCACAGATACGCAGTATTTT. This sequence encodes CAWGVGTVFTTDTQYF.

This clone was counted only a few times. V is TRBV18 and J is TRBJ1-4; no clear D. V lost 3 bases, J lost 3 bases, and 11 bases lay in between. The CDR3 runs to 15 residues. CDR1 is KGHSH, CDR2 LQKENI, per germline. CDR3 protein: CASSPETKANEKLFF. The DNA for the CDR3 is TGTGCCAGCTCACCCGAGACAAAAGCTAATGAAAAACTGTTTTTT.

The chain is built from TRBV7-9 and TRBJ1-5; 8 nucleotides match TRBD1. The germline V gene encodes CDR1 SEHNR and CDR2 FQNEAQ (reference sequence). J was trimmed by 0 bases and V by 4 bases; bases with no gene match: 2. There are 15 residues in the CDR3. The CDR3 DNA sequence: TGTGCCAGCAGCTGGGGGACAGGTAGCAATCAGCCCCAGCATTTT. Amino acids: CASSWGTGSNQPQHF. The full variable domain, its missing parts supplied by reference TRBV7-9 and TRBJ1-5, is DTGVSQNPRHKITKRGQNVTFRCDPISEHNRLYWYRQTLGQGPEFLTYFQNEAQLEKSRLLSDRFSAERPKGSFSTLEIQRTEQGDSAMYLCASSWGTGSNQPQHFGDGTRLSIL.

The V gene is TRBV12-3 or TRBV12-4, the J gene TRBJ2-2, with D hard to call. Trimming pared 5 bases from V and 5 bases from J, leaving 6 bases between. The CDR3 consists of 12 residues. CDR3 DNA: TGTGCCAGCAGTACTGCGACCGGGGAGCTGTTTTTT. Translation: CASSTATGELFF.

The chain is built from TRBV2 and TRBJ2-7; TRBD1 agrees at 9 bases. J lost 3 bases, V lost 6 bases, and 3 bases had no gene match. CDR1 and CDR2 (germline): SNHLY, FYNNEI. The CDR3 sequence is 13 residues long. CDR3 in DNA: TGTGCCAGCAGGGACAGGGGAATCTACGAGCAGTACTTC. It encodes CASRDRGIYEQYF.